The clone carrying this TCR beta chain was recorded at least ten times. Antigen unknown. The CDR3 is made up of 13 amino acids. Germline CDR1 is DFQATT and CDR2 is SNEGSKA (reference sequence). The V end was cut by 3 bases, the J end by 3 bases, with 11 bases between. For the diagnoses, clinical symptoms, serum thyroxine and TRAb, thyroid ultrasound and orbital computed tomography were used. The entry originates in a study of T cells in Graves' hyperthyroidism and ophthalmopathy. Study-wide results and limits: The model's output predicted ophthalmopathy at a median of roughly 6 months prior to onset.

RNA transcripts were the template for amplifying TCR beta CDR3 regions. First-round RT-PCR of the TCR CDR3 relied on the HTBI primer set. TCRdb re-called the multiplex PCR reads with MiXCR, one entry per CDR3 protein. In the table there are roughly 250,000 distinct CDR3 sequences, about 15% of which are singletons. Sequencing input: blood. The origin of this receptor is a woman between 18 and 30 years old with Graves' ophthalmopathy. The chain employs TRBV20-1 and TRBJ1-1, with D hard to call. CDR3 loop: CSASESGDTEAFF. The CDR3 coding sequence is TGCAGTGCTAGTGAGAGTGGAGACACTGAAGCTTTCTTT.